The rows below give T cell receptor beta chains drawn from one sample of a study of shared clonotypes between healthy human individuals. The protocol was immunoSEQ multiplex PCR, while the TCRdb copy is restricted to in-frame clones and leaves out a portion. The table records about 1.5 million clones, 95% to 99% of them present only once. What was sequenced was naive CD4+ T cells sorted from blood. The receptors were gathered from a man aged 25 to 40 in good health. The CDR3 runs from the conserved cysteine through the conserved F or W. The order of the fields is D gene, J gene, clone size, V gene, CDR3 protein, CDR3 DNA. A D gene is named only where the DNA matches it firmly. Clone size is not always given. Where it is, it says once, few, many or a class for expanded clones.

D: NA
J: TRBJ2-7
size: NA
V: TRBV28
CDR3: CASRAGAHFHEQYF
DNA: TGTGCCAGCAGGGCGGGGGCCCACTTCCACGAGCAGTACTTC

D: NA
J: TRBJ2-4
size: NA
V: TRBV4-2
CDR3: CASSQDFTGGLAKNIQYF
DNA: TGTGCCAGCAGCCAAGACTTCACGGGCGGGTTAGCCAAAAACATTCAGTACTTC

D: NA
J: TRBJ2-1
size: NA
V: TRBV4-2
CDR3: CASSQYNEQFF
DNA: TGTGCCAGCAGCCAATACAATGAGCAGTTCTTC

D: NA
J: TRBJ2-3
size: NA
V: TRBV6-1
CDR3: CASSERGVVASDTQYF
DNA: TGTGCCAGCAGTGAGCGTGGCGTGGTAGCATCCGATACGCAGTATTTT

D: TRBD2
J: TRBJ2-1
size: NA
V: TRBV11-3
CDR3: CASSLGGVSSGSRGEQFF
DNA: TGTGCCAGCAGCTTAGGAGGCGTTTCTAGCGGGAGTAGGGGTGAGCAGTTCTTC

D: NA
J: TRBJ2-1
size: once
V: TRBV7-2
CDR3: CASSPHPGSAYNEQFF
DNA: TGTGCCAGCAGCCCACATCCGGGGTCCGCCTACAATGAGCAGTTCTTC

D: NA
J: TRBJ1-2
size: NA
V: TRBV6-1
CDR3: CASVGGQQERYGYTF
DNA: TGTGCCAGCGTCGGGGGACAACAGGAACGCTATGGCTACACCTTC

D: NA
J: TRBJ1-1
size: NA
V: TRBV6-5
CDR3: CASSPGQTSGAFF
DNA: TGTGCCAGCAGCCCCGGACAGACCTCAGGGGCTTTCTTT

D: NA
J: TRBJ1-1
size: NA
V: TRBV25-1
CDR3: CASSGRTTEAFF
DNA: TGTGCCAGCAGTGGGCGGACAACCGAAGCTTTCTTT

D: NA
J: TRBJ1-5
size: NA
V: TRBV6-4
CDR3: CASSPDSNQPQHF
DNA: TGTGCCAGCAGCCCGGACAGCAATCAGCCCCAGCATTTT